This T cell receptor (beta chain) was sequenced for a study of T cell repertoires in cytomegalovirus infection. TCRdb re-called the reads through MiXCR, storing one row per CDR3 protein. The data hold around 240,000 distinct CDR3 sequences, with roughly 22% observed a single time. The V end was cut by 11 bases, the J end by 2 bases, with 9 bases between. Per the germline V gene, CDR1 is LNHDA and CDR2 is SQIVND (reference sequence). The CDR3 extends over 12 amino acids. This receptor was obtained from a human donor in good health (CMV status not recorded). Some clones in this sample may be carry-over from other donors' samples. The chain joins TRBV19 to TRBJ2-2; D remains unclear. Sequences were obtained from CD8+ T cells from PBMCs. The CDR3 DNA is TGTGCCCGCGGTCTAAACACCGGGGAGCTGTTTTTT. Translation gives CARGLNTGELFF.